The 14 T cell receptor beta chains listed next were all sequenced from one sample in a study of vaccination and CD4 T cells after COVID-19. Specified treatment: approximately 11-day PBMC culture with coronavirus spike peptide pools or control peptides (ViraFEST assay). The antigens of these receptors remain unknown. Sequencing of DNA taken from cultured CD4+ T cells relied on the Oncomine TCR Beta short-read assay. TCRdb ran MiXCR on the PCR reads and lists one entry per CDR3 protein. Found here are about 16,000 distinct CDR3 sequences, about two fifths of them singletons; the top ten hold under 8%. The sequencing used CD4+ T cells from blood, cultured in vitro, collected after SARS-CoV-2 vaccination. The receptors here all came from a human donor who had recovered from COVID-19.

This chain joins TRBV28 and TRBJ2-3, with TRBD1 identical over 10 bases. Germline CDR1 MDHEN, CDR2 SYDVKM. CDR3 length equals 13 residues. V lost 10 bases and J lost 4; bases outside the gene matches: 5. The CDR3 protein is CATRDRGPDTQYF. The CDR3 coding sequence is TGTGCCACACGGGACAGGGGACCAGATACGCAGTATTTT.

This chain joins TRBV25-1 and TRBJ2-7, with D possibly being TRBD2 (5 bases). The germline V gene encodes CDR1 MGHDK and CDR2 SYGVNS. The CDR3 sequence is 14 residues long. Trimming left V 6 bases short and J 2 bases short, with 14 bases between. The CDR3 reads CASSSSRKPYEQYF. The DNA of the CDR3 is TGTGCCAGCAGCTCTAGCAGGAAGCCCTACGAGCAGTACTTC.

The V call is TRBV29-1, the J call TRBJ1-2; TRBD1 matches at 8 bases. Looked up from germline, CDR1 is SQVTM and CDR2 is ANQGSEA. Losses at the gene ends were 3 bases for V and 4 bases for J; bases not matched to a gene: 13. This CDR3 has 16 amino acids. DNA for the CDR3: TGCAGCGTTGATAGAGACTGGACAGGGTTCTCCTATGGCTACACCTTC. It is translated as CSVDRDWTGFSYGYTF.

The table lists this clonotype with a few counts. The V call is TRBV27, the J call TRBJ2-5; 9 bases match TRBD1. The CDR3 has 16 amino acids. Trimming removed 5 bases from V and 1 base from J; junction bases left unmatched: 8. Per the germline V gene, CDR1 is MNHEY and CDR2 is SMNVEV (reference sequence). CDR3: CASSHPGTGIQETQYF. The CDR3 DNA reads as TGTGCCAGCAGTCATCCAGGGACAGGGATCCAAGAGACCCAGTACTTC.

This clonotype was counted a few times. This chain links TRBV7-6 with TRBJ2-1; 11 nucleotides agree with TRBD1. The ends lost 1 base at V and 10 bases at J; junction bases unmatched: 9. Germline V gene lookup returns CDR1 SGHVS and CDR2 FNYEAQ. The CDR3 loop spans 16 amino acids. CDR3 coding DNA: TGTGCCAGCAGCTTAGGAGGGACAGGGGGAATGGTCGAGCAGTTCTTC. Its translation: CASSLGGTGGMVEQFF.

The genes are TRBV29-1 and TRBJ1-3, with a weak D call TRBD1 (5 bases). Looked up from germline, CDR1 is SQVTM and CDR2 is ANQGSEA. V was pared by 7 bases and J by 1 base, with 8 bases between. This CDR3 comprises 12 residues. CDR3 sequence: CSAQGSGNTIYF. CDR3 coding DNA: TGCAGCGCCCAGGGTTCTGGAAACACCATATATTTT.

This clonotype was observed a handful of times. The chain joins TRBV10-2 to TRBJ1-5; TRBD1 agrees at 7 bases. CDR1 is WSHSY, CDR2 SAAADI, per germline. Trimming at V came to 7 bases and at J to 6 bases, leaving 6 bases not matched to a gene. The CDR3 has 13 amino acids. The CDR3 sequence is CASTGQVGQPQHF. In DNA form, the CDR3 reads TGCGCCAGCACTGGACAGGTGGGTCAGCCCCAGCATTTT.

The genes are TRBV29-1 and TRBJ2-2; D call uncertain. Trimming took 7 bases from V and 6 from J, leaving 6 bases between them. Germline CDR1 reads SQVTM; CDR2 reads ANQGSEA. The CDR3 has 10 residues. CDR3 coding DNA: TGCAGCGCCCGAGCCGGGGAGCTGTTTTTT. It is translated as CSARAGELFF.

The chain combines TRBV18 with TRBJ1-5; perhaps TRBD1 as D (6 bases). Per the germline V gene, CDR1 is KGHSH and CDR2 is LQKENI. The CDR3 runs 15 residues. V dropped 6 bases and J dropped 0 bases, with 12 bases sitting between them. The CDR3 DNA follows: TGTGCCAGCTCGCTCCAGGGACATAGCAATCAGCCCCAGCATTTT. Amino acid sequence: CASSLQGHSNQPQHF. The variable domain in full, with the rest retrieved from reference TRBV18 and TRBJ1-5, is NAGVMQNPRHLVRRRGQEARLRCSPMKGHSHVYWYRQLPEEGLKFMVYLQKENIIDESGMPKERFSAEFPKEGPSILRIQQVVRGDSAAYFCASSLQGHSNQPQHFGDGTRLSIL.

By share of the sample, this clonotype is medium-sized. This chain uses TRBV7-9 with TRBJ2-7; D is perhaps TRBD1 (5 bases). Germline values: CDR1 SEHNR, CDR2 FQNEAQ (reference sequence). The CDR3 sequence is 13 residues long. V lost 1 base to trimming and J lost 3 bases, with 7 bases between them. The CDR3 region is CASSLGQFYEQYF. CDR3 DNA: TGTGCCAGCAGCTTAGGACAGTTCTACGAGCAGTACTTC.

There are a few counts of this clonotype. CDR3 amino acids: CASSYYGTGTSSGNTIYF. Here the CDR3 DNA reads TGTGCCAGCAGTTACTACGGGACAGGGACCAGCTCTGGAAACACCATATATTTT. The rearrangement links TRBV6-5 to TRBJ1-3; 9 bases fit TRBD1. CDR1 is MNHEY, CDR2 SVGAGI, per germline. V lost 1 base, J lost 0 bases, and 7 bases stayed unmatched. The CDR3 is 18 residues long.

The chain recombines TRBV11-2 with TRBJ2-2; no firm D call. V was clipped by 4 bases and J by 3 bases, with 12 bases between them. The length of the CDR3 is 15 residues. Germline V gene lookup returns CDR1 SGHAT and CDR2 FQNNGV. CDR3 DNA: TGTGCCAGCAGCTCCTGGCAGGTTTACACCGGGGAGCTGTTTTTT. The encoded protein is CASSSWQVYTGELFF.

This clonotype has a handful of counts. The chain carries TRBV27 and TRBJ2-3, with D possibly matching TRBD2 (6 bases). Germline-derived CDR1 and CDR2 are MNHEY and SMNVEV (reference sequence). Trimming pared 8 bases from V and 4 bases from J, leaving 13 bases between. This CDR3 has 13 residues. Written as DNA, the CDR3 is TGTGCCAGCCGTCTGAGGAGGGCAGATACGCAGTATTTT. Encoded protein: CASRLRRADTQYF.

The chain carries TRBV28 and TRBJ1-1; D might be TRBD1 (6 bases). The germline V and J ends were trimmed by 6 bases and 5 bases, with 13 bases remaining between them. This CDR3 region has 13 residues. Germline V CDR1 and CDR2: MDHEN, SYDVKM. CDR3 DNA sequence: TGTGCCAGCAGGCCAGGGGAATGGACTGAAGCTTTCTTT. This sequence encodes CASRPGEWTEAFF.